The T cell receptor beta chain described here comes from a study of cytomegalovirus exposure and HLA in healthy donors. Findings of the study overall: From TCR beta sequences, most subjects' HLA-A and HLA-B alleles were reportedly predicted accurately.

CDR3 size: 12 residues. Germline V lookup: CDR1 SNHLY, CDR2 FYNNEI. V lost 7 bases and J lost 6, with 13 bases in between. For this clone: Its antigen is not identified.

PCR used 60 Vbeta primers and 13 Jbeta primers. The data were produced by immunoSEQ multiplex PCR, yet TCRdb's version contains in-frame clones alone and is incomplete. This table has about 140,000 clones, approximately 85% appearing once. The V gene is TRBV2, the J gene TRBJ2-7; D not resolved. The sequence was obtained from a woman aged 40-49 years in good health and CMV-seronegative. The sequencing sample was made of PBMCs. The CDR3 sequence: CASNLGLGEQYF. The CDR3 DNA is TGTGCCAGCAACCTGGGCCTGGGCGAGCAGTACTTC.